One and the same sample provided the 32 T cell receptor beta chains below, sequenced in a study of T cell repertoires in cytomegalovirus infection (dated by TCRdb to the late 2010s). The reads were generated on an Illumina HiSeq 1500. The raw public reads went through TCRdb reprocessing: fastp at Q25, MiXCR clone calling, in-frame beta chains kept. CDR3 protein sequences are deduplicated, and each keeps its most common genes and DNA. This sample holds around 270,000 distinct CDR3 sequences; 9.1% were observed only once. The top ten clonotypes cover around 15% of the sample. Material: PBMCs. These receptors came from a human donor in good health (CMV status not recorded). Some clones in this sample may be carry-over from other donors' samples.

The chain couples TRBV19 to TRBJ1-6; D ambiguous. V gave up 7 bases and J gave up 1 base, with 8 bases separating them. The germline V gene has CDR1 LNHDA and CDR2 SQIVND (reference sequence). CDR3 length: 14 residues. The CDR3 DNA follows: TGTGCCAGTAATCGACGATCCTATAATTCACCCCTCCACTTT. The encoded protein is CASNRRSYNSPLHF.

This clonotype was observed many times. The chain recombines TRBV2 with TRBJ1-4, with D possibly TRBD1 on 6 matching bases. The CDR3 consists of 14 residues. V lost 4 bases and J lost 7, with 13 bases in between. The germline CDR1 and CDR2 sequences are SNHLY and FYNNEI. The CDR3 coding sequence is TGTGCCAGCAGTGCCAGGGGAAGGGGTGAAAAACTGTTTTTT. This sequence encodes CASSARGRGEKLFF.

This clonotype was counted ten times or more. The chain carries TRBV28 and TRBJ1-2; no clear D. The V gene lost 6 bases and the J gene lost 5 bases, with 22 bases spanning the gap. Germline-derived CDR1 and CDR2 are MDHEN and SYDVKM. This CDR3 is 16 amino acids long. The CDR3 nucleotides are TGTGCCAGCAGCCGTGGCCTGAGTAGGGAACTTTATGGCTACACCTTC. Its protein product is CASSRGLSRELYGYTF.

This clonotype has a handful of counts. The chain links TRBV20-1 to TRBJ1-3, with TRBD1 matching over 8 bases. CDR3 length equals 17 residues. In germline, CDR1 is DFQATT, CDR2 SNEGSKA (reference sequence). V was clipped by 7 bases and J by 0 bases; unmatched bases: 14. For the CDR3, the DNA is TGCAGTGTGGGCCGAACCGGGACAGGTATCTCTGGAAACACCATATATTTT. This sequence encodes CSVGRTGTGISGNTIYF.

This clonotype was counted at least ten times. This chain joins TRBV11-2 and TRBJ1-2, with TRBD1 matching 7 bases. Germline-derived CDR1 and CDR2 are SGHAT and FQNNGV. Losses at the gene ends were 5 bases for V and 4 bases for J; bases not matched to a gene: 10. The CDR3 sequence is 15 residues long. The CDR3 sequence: CASSPFRGTGYGYTF. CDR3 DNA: TGTGCCAGCAGCCCTTTCAGGGGGACCGGCTATGGCTACACCTTC.

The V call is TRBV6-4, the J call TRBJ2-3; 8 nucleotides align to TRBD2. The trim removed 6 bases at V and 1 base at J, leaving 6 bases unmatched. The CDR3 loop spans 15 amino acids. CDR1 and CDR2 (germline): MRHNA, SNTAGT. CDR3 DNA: TGTGCCAGCAGGAGTGAGGGACTAGGCACAGATACGCAGTATTTT. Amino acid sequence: CASRSEGLGTDTQYF.

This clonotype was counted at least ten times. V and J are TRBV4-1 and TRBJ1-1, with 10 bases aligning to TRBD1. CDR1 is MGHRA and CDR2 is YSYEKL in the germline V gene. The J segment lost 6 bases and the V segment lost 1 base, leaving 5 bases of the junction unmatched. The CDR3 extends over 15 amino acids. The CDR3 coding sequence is TGCGCCAGCAGCCAAGTGGACAGGGGGGCTGCTGAAGCTTTCTTT. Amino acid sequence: CASSQVDRGAAEAFF.

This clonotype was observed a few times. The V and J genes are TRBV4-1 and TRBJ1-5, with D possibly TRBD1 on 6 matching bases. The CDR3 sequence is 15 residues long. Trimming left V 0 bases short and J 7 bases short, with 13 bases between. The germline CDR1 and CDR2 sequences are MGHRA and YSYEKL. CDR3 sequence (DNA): TGCGCCAGCAGCCAAGATTCCCGGGGGCACCAGCCCCAGCATTTT. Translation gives CASSQDSRGHQPQHF.

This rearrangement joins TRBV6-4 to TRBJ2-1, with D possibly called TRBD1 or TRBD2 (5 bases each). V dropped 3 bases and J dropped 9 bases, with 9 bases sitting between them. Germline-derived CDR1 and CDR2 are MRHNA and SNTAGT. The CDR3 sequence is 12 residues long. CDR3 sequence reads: CASSERGGEQFF. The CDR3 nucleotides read TGTGCCAGCAGTGAGAGGGGCGGTGAGCAGTTCTTC.

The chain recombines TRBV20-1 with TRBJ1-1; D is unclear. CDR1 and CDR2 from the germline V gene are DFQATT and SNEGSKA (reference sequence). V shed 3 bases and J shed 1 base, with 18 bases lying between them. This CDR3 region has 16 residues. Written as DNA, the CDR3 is TGCAGTGCTAGGGGCGCCGGTAGTCGAGGGAACACTGAAGCTTTCTTT. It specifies CSARGAGSRGNTEAFF.

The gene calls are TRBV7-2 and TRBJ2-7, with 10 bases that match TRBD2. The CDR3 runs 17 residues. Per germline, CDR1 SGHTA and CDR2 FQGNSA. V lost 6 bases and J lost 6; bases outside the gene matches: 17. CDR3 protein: CASSSPSSGGRAGEQYF. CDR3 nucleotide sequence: TGTGCCAGCAGTTCACCCTCTAGCGGGGGAAGGGCGGGCGAGCAGTACTTC.

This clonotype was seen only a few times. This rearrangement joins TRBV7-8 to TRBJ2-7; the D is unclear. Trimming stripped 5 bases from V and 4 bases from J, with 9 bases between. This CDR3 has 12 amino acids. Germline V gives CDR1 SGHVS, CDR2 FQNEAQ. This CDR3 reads CASSATAYEQYF. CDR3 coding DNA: TGTGCCAGCAGCGCCACAGCATACGAGCAGTACTTC.

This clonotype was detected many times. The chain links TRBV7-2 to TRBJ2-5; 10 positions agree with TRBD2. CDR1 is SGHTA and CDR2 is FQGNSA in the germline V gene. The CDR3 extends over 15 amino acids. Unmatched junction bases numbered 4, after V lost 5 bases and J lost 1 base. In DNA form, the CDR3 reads TGTGCCAGCAGCCATAGCGGGGGGCCCCAAGAGACCCAGTACTTC. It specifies CASSHSGGPQETQYF.

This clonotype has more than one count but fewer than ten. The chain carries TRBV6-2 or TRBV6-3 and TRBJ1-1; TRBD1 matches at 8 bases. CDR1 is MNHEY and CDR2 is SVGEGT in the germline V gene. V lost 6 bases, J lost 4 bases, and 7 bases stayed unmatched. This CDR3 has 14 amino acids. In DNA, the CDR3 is TGTGCCAGCAGCCAGGGACAGGTCCCCACTGAAGCTTTCTTT. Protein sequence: CASSQGQVPTEAFF.

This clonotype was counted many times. The CDR3 DNA is TGTGCCACCCAGCGGGAGGTGTCCTACGAGCAGTACTTC. Translated: CATQREVSYEQYF. J is TRBJ2-7 and V is TRBV10-3; TRBD2 matches at 9 bases. After removal of 10 bases from V and 1 base from J, the junction contained 5 bases not matched to a gene. The germline V gene has CDR1 ENHRY and CDR2 SYGVKD. This CDR3 comprises 13 residues.

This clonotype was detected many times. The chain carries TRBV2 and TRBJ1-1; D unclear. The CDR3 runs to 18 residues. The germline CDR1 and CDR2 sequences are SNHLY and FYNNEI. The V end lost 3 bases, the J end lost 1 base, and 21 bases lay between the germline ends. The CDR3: CASSDIVKWAKQNTEAFF. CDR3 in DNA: TGTGCCAGCAGTGATATCGTTAAGTGGGCGAAGCAGAACACTGAAGCTTTCTTT.

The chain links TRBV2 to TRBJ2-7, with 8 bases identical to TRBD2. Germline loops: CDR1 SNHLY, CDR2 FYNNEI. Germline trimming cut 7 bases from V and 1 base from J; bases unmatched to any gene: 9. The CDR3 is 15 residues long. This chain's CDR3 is CASKREGTPSYEQYF. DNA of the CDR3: TGTGCCAGCAAACGGGAGGGGACCCCTTCCTACGAGCAGTACTTC.

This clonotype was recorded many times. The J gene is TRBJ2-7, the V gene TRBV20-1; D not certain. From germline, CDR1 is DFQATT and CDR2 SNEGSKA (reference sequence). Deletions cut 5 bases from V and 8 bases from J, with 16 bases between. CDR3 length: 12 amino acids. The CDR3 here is CSAGRTNTKQYF. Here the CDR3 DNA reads TGCAGTGCTGGAAGGACCAATACGAAGCAGTACTTC.

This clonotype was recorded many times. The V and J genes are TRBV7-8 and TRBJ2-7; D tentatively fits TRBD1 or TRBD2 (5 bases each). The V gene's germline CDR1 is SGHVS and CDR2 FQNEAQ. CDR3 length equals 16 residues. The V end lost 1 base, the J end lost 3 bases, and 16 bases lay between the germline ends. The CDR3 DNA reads TGTGCCAGCAGCTTAGGGGGGATTGGGCAGGGCTACGAGCAGTACTTC. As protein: CASSLGGIGQGYEQYF.

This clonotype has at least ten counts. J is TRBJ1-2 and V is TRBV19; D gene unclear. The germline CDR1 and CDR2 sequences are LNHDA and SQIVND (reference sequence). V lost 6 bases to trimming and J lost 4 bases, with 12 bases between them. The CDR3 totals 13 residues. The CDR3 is CASRPGNGYGYTF. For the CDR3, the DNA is TGTGCCAGTAGACCGGGAAACGGCTATGGCTACACCTTC.

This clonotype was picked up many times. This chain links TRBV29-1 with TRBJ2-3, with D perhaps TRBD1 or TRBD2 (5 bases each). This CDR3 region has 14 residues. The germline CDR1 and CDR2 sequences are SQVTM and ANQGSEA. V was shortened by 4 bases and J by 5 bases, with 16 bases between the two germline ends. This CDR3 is CSVAVQGARDTQYF. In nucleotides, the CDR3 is TGCAGCGTTGCGGTGCAGGGAGCCAGAGATACGCAGTATTTT.

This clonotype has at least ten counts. CDR3 sequence (DNA): TGTGCCAGCAGCCCCGACTGGAGCTCCTACGAGCAGTACTTC. Amino acids: CASSPDWSSYEQYF. The gene calls are TRBV7-2 and TRBJ2-7, with D unclear. V was clipped by 5 bases and J by 0 bases, with 11 bases between them. Germline values: CDR1 SGHTA, CDR2 FQGNSA. This CDR3 contains 14 residues.

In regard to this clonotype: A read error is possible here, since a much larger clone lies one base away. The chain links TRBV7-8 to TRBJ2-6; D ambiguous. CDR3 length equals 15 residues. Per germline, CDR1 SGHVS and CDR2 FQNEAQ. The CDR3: CANSLKGSGANVLTF. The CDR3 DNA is TGTGCCAACAGCTTAAAGGGATCTGGGGCCAACGTCCTGACTTTC. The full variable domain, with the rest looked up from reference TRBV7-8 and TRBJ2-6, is GAGVSQSPRYKVAKRGQDVALRCDPISGHVSLFWYQQALGQGPEFLTYFQNEAQLDKSGLPSDRFFAERPEGSVSTLKIQRTQQEDSAVYLCANSLKGSGANVLTFGAGSRLTVL.

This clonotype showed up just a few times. CDR3 residues: CASRSTGADGYTF. The CDR3 nucleotides read TGTGCCAGCAGATCGACGGGAGCGGATGGCTACACCTTC. The V and J genes are TRBV3-1 and TRBJ1-2, with D hard to call. The CDR3 covers 13 residues. The ends were cut back, 6 bases at V and 6 bases at J, with 14 bases in the middle. Germline lookup yields CDR1 LGHDT and CDR2 YNNKEL (reference sequence).

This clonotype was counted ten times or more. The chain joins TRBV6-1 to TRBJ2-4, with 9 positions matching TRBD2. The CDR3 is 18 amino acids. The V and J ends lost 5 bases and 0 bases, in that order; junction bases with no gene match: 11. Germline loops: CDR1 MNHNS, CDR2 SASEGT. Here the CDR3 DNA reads TGTGCCAGCAGTACCGGGGGTGCGGGAGGGCTAGCCAAAAACATTCAGTACTTC. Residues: CASSTGGAGGLAKNIQYF.

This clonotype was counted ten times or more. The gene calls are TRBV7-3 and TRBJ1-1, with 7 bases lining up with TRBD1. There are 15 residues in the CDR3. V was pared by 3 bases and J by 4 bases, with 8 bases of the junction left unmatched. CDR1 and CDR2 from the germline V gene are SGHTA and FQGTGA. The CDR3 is CASSFSGTAGTEAFF. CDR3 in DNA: TGTGCCAGCAGCTTTTCCGGGACAGCCGGCACTGAAGCTTTCTTT.

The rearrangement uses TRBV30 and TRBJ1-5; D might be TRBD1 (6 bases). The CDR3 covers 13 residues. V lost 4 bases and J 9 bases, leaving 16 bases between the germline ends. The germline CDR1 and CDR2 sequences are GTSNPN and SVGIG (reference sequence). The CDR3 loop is CAWNKDSLGPQHF. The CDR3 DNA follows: TGTGCCTGGAACAAGGACAGCCTCGGGCCCCAGCATTTT.

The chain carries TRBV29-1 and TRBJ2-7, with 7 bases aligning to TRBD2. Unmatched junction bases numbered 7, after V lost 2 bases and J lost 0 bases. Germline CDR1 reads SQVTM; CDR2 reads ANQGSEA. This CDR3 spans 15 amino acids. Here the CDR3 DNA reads TGCAGCGTTGAATCTCGGAGCGGGGCCTCCTACGAGCAGTACTTC. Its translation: CSVESRSGASYEQYF.

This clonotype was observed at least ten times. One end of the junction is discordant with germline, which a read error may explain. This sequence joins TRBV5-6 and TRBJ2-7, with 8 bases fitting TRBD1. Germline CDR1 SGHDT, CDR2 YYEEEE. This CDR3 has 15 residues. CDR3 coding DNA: TGTGCCAGCAGCGCACCTGGACAGGGACTCTACTCGACGGACTTC. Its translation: CASSAPGQGLYSTDF.

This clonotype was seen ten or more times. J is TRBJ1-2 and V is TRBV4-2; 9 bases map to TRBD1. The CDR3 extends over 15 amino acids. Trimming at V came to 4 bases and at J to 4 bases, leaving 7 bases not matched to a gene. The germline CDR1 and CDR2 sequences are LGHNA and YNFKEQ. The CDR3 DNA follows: TGTGCCAGCAGCCCTGGGGACAGGGTAGGCTATGGCTACACCTTC. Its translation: CASSPGDRVGYGYTF.

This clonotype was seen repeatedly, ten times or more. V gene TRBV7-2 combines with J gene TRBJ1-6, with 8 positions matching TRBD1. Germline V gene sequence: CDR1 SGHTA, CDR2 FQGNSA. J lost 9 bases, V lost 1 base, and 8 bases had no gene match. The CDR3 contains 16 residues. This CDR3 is CASSLVWGQEGSPLHF. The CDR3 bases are TGTGCCAGCAGCTTAGTGTGGGGACAGGAGGGTTCACCCCTCCACTTT.

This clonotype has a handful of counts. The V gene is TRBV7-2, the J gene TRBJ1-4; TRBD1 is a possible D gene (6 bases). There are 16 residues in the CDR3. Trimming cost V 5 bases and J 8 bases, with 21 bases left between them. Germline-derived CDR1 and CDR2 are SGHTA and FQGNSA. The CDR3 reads CASSLLGAGAGEKLFF. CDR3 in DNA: TGTGCCAGCAGCCTCCTTGGGGCAGGGGCGGGCGAAAAACTGTTTTTT.